This entry features one T cell receptor (beta chain) sequence. Its target is not known. The data were obtained in a study of cytomegalovirus exposure and HLA in healthy donors. Overall study results and limits: Altogether, some 160 TCR beta chains were recorded as cytomegalovirus-associated.

Vbeta (60) and Jbeta (13) primers were used in the PCR. Measured with immunoSEQ multiplex PCR; TCRdb has only the in-frame clones, and not every one. Among approximately 130,000 clones, 65% to 80% were seen once, and the ten largest hold less than 2%. This CDR3 region has 15 residues. The V segment lost 5 bases and the J segment 4 bases; nucleotides outside the gene matches: 5. Germline V gene sequence: CDR1 SGHNT, CDR2 YENEEA. This receptor was obtained from a woman in her 40s in good health and CMV-seronegative. The chain is built from TRBV11-3 and TRBJ2-1; TRBD1 agrees at 10 bases. Sequenced input: PBMCs. CDR3 bases: TGTGCCAGCAGCGCTGGGACAGGGGTTTACAATGAGCAGTTCTTC. Its translation: CASSAGTGVYNEQFF.